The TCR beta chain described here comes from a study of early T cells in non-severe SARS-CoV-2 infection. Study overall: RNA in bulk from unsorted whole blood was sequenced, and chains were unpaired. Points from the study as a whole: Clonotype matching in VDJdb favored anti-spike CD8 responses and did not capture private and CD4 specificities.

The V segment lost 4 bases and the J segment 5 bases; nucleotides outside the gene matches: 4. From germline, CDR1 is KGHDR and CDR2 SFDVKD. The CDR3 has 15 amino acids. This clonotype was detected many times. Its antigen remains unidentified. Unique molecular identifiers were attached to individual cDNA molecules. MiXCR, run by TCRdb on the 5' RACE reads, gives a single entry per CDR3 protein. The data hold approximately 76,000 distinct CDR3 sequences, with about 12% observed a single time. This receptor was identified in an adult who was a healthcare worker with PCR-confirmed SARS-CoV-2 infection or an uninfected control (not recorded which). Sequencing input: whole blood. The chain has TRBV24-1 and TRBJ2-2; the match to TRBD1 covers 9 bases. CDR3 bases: TGTGCCACCAGTGAGCCAGGACAGGGGACCGGGGAGCTGTTTTTT. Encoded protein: CATSEPGQGTGELFF.